The 27 T cell receptor beta chains listed next were all sequenced from one sample in a study of response to subunit inactivated influenza vaccine (dated by TCRdb to the late 2010s). The method behind the library was RT-PCR. Sequencing took place on an Illumina HiSeq 2500. Clones were called with MiXCR by TCRdb after fastp trimmed the public reads at Q25, and only in-frame beta chains were retained. Merged by CDR3 protein, the rows form single entries marked with the most common genes and DNA. The sample includes around 190,000 distinct CDR3 sequences, with approximately 9.2% observed a single time. The top ten constitute roughly 10% of the sample. Here the sequenced sample was non-naive T cells sorted from PBMCs, taken on the day of vaccination. The cell subset or site label on this specimen signifies: memory T cell fraction. The receptors shown here come from a man aged 50 to 59 who received an inactivated influenza vaccine. Donor details come from another sample of the same person, matched by shared clones.

This clonotype came up a few times. CDR3 nucleotide sequence: TGTGCCAGCAGTGAGGACGGGGTTTTGGATTCACCCCTCCACTTT. This codes for CASSEDGVLDSPLHF. This sequence joins TRBV25-1 and TRBJ1-6; D uncertain. Trimming shortened V by 3 bases and J by 8 bases, and 14 bases separated the two germline ends. CDR1 is MGHDK, CDR2 SYGVNS, per germline. The CDR3 sequence is 15 residues long.

This clonotype was observed a handful of times. The chain combines TRBV9 with TRBJ2-3, with TRBD2 matching over 9 bases. This CDR3 has 16 residues. CDR1 and CDR2 from the germline V gene are SGDLS and YYNGEE. The J segment lost 5 bases and the V segment lost 0 bases, leaving 7 bases of the junction unmatched. CDR3 sequence: CASSVGGTSREDTQYF. CDR3 sequence (DNA): TGTGCCAGCAGCGTAGGTGGGACTAGCCGAGAAGATACGCAGTATTTT.

The genes are TRBV4-3 and TRBJ2-2; TRBD1 matches 8 bases. Germline V CDR1 and CDR2: LGHNA, YSLEER. The V gene end was trimmed by 3 bases and the J gene end by 4 bases; junction bases not matched to a gene: 1. CDR3 length: 14 amino acids. The CDR3 DNA reads as TGCGCCAGCAGCCAGACAGGGGTCACCGGGGAGCTGTTTTTT. It translates to CASSQTGVTGELFF.

This clonotype turned up a few times. The chain employs TRBV20-1 and TRBJ2-7, with 8 bases fitting TRBD1. Trimming cost V 6 bases and J 3 bases; bases outside gene matches: 4. Germline CDR1 DFQATT, CDR2 SNEGSKA (reference sequence). The CDR3 has 12 residues. The CDR3 spells CSAGQGRYEQYF. Here the CDR3 DNA reads TGCAGTGCAGGACAGGGACGCTACGAGCAGTACTTC.

This clonotype has at least ten counts. The genes are TRBV4-3 and TRBJ2-2; 12 nucleotides line up with TRBD2. V lost 1 base, J lost 6 bases, and 3 bases stayed unmatched. Germline V lookup: CDR1 LGHNA, CDR2 YSLEER. This CDR3 contains 16 residues. The CDR3 nucleotides are TGCGCCAGCAGCCAAGGGACTAGCGGGATCCCCGGGGAGCTGTTTTTT. Translation: CASSQGTSGIPGELFF.

This clonotype was picked up many times. This chain joins TRBV20-1 and TRBJ2-1; unclear D gene. There are 12 residues in the CDR3. Trimming took off 4 bases at V and 1 base at J, with 5 bases between the two ends. CDR1 and CDR2 (germline): DFQATT, SNEGSKA (reference sequence). The CDR3 DNA sequence: TGCAGTGCTACTCCTTCCTACAATGAGCAGTTCTTC. Translated: CSATPSYNEQFF.

The chain couples TRBV7-9 to TRBJ2-2, with no clear D. The CDR3 consists of 13 residues. The germline V gene encodes CDR1 SEHNR and CDR2 FQNEAQ (reference sequence). V was trimmed by 5 bases and J by 7 bases, leaving 11 bases between them. The CDR3 region is CASSPKVIGELFF. The DNA of the CDR3 is TGTGCCAGCAGCCCCAAAGTTATCGGGGAGCTGTTTTTT.

The chain links TRBV7-2 to TRBJ1-1; the match to TRBD1 covers 10 bases. The CDR3 is 17 residues long. The V segment lost 2 bases and the J segment 11 bases; nucleotides outside the gene matches: 17. Per the germline V gene, CDR1 is SGHTA and CDR2 is FQGNSA. CDR3 region: CASSLTHVGQGGSRAFF. In nucleotides, the CDR3 is TGTGCCAGCAGCTTAACGCACGTAGGACAGGGGGGGTCAAGGGCTTTCTTT.

J is TRBJ2-2 and V is TRBV18; 9 positions agree with TRBD1. Germline values: CDR1 KGHSH, CDR2 LQKENI. After removal of 2 bases from V and 5 bases from J, the junction contained 0 bases not matched to a gene. The CDR3 loop spans 14 amino acids. The DNA of the CDR3 is TGTGCCAGCTCACCAGGGACAGGGACCGGGGAGCTGTTTTTT. Its translation: CASSPGTGTGELFF.

This clonotype has a handful of counts. The chain recombines TRBV20-1 with TRBJ2-6; D unresolved. Trimming pared 0 bases from V and 0 bases from J, leaving 6 bases between. The CDR3 runs 15 residues. CDR1 and CDR2 from the germline V gene are DFQATT and SNEGSKA (reference sequence). The CDR3 nucleotides read TGCAGTGCTAGAGATCGGCTCTCTGGGGCCAACGTCCTGACTTTC. This gives the protein CSARDRLSGANVLTF.

This clonotype occurred a few times. V gene TRBV20-1 combines with J gene TRBJ2-1; TRBD1 matches at 11 bases. The CDR3 runs to 12 residues. V gave up 3 bases and J gave up 10 bases; unmatched junction bases: 2. The germline CDR1 and CDR2 sequences are DFQATT and SNEGSKA (reference sequence). As DNA, the CDR3 is TGCAGTGCTAGCAGGGACAGGGGGGAGCAGTTCTTC. Protein product: CSASRDRGEQFF.

At least ten counts were recorded for this clonotype. The chain employs TRBV7-2 and TRBJ2-1; maybe TRBD2 (5 bases). The CDR3 is 14 residues long. Trimming took 5 bases from V and 9 from J, leaving 17 bases between them. The germline CDR1 and CDR2 sequences are SGHTA and FQGNSA. Written as DNA, the CDR3 is TGTGCCAGCAGCGAGACTAACTTTCTCCCTGAGCAGTTCTTC. Protein product: CASSETNFLPEQFF.

The rearrangement joins TRBV4-3 to TRBJ2-7, with 7 bases aligning to TRBD1. Germline assignment: CDR1 LGHNA and CDR2 YSLEER. The CDR3 consists of 15 residues. Germline trimming cut 1 base from V and 3 bases from J; bases unmatched to any gene: 6. The CDR3 DNA reads as TGCGCCAGCAGCCAAGCGAGGGGGCTAAACTACGAGCAGTACTTC. This encodes CASSQARGLNYEQYF.

The chain links TRBV4-2 to TRBJ2-2, with TRBD2 matching 11 bases. The ends lost 0 bases at V and 5 bases at J; junction bases unmatched: 8. This CDR3 spans 18 amino acids. Germline assignment: CDR1 LGHNA and CDR2 YNFKEQ. CDR3 residues: CASSQDPWLAGGTGELFF. DNA for the CDR3: TGTGCCAGCAGCCAAGATCCGTGGTTAGCGGGAGGGACCGGGGAGCTGTTTTTT.

This clonotype was detected only a few times. The chain links TRBV2 to TRBJ2-7, with D tentatively TRBD1 or TRBD2 (5 bases each). CDR1 and CDR2 (germline): SNHLY, FYNNEI. The CDR3 runs to 14 residues. V was trimmed by 7 bases and J by 1 base, leaving 14 bases between them. The CDR3 DNA sequence: TGTGCCAGCACCCCCCGGTGGGGGTCCTACGAGCAGTACTTC. It codes for CASTPRWGSYEQYF. Together with reference TRBV2 and TRBJ2-7, the CDR3 gives the full variable domain: EPEVTQTPSHQVTQMGQEVILRCVPISNHLYFYWYRQILGQKVEFLVSFYNNEISEKSEIFDDQFSVERPDGSNFTLKIRSTKLEDSAMYFCASTPRWGSYEQYFGPGTRLTVT.

V and J are TRBV5-1 and TRBJ2-4; D perhaps matches TRBD2 (5 bases). The CDR3 is made up of 14 amino acids. Germline CDR1 reads SGHRS; CDR2 reads YFSETQ. Trimming left V 5 bases short and J 2 bases short, with 11 bases between. In DNA, the CDR3 is TGCGCCAGCAGTGGCTCGGGAACCAAAAACATTCAGTACTTC. Encoded protein: CASSGSGTKNIQYF.

This chain links TRBV2 with TRBJ2-7, with 7 bases matching TRBD1. Looked up from germline, CDR1 is SNHLY and CDR2 is FYNNEI. With 5 bases clipped from V and 11 bases from J, the junction kept 12 bases outside the gene matches. CDR3 length equals 13 residues. Here the CDR3 reads CASSLGQERPKYF. For the CDR3, the DNA is TGTGCCAGCAGTCTTGGACAGGAGCGGCCCAAGTACTTC. The full variable domain, its missing parts supplied by reference TRBV2 and TRBJ2-7, is EPEVTQTPSHQVTQMGQEVILRCVPISNHLYFYWYRQILGQKVEFLVSFYNNEISEKSEIFDDQFSVERPDGSNFTLKIRSTKLEDSAMYFCASSLGQERPKYFGPGTRLTVT.

There are many counts of this clonotype. This chain connects TRBV5-6 to TRBJ1-5; D gene uncertain. From germline, CDR1 is SGHDT and CDR2 YYEEEE. Between the trimmed V and J ends, which lost 2 bases and 2 bases, there was a span of 11 bases. CDR3 length: 15 residues. The CDR3 DNA follows: TGTGCCAGCAGCTTTCGGGGTTATGGCAATCAGCCCCAGCATTTT. The encoded protein is CASSFRGYGNQPQHF.

This clonotype has more than one count but fewer than ten. The chain has TRBV20-1 and TRBJ2-5, with 9 nucleotides matching TRBD2. The length of the CDR3 is 18 residues. The germline V gene has CDR1 DFQATT and CDR2 SNEGSKA (reference sequence). J lost 4 bases, V lost 1 base, and 16 bases had no gene match. The CDR3 sequence: CSARALPSSGVMRETQYF. The CDR3 DNA sequence: TGCAGTGCTAGAGCGCTACCCTCTAGCGGGGTCATGAGAGAGACCCAGTACTTC.

The table lists this clonotype with a few counts. Here the CDR3 DNA reads TGTGCCAGCAGCAAAACCGCTCTCGCAGGGACTAGCGGGGAGGGTACGCAGTATTTT. The encoded protein is CASSKTALAGTSGEGTQYF. The genes are TRBV9 and TRBJ2-3; TRBD2 aligns across 13 bases. CDR3 length: 19 residues. With 4 bases clipped from V and 8 bases from J, the junction kept 19 bases outside the gene matches. CDR1 SGDLS and CDR2 YYNGEE come from the germline V gene.

In its sample, this clonotype was seen a few times. The chain uses TRBV3-1 and TRBJ2-1; no reliable D call. This CDR3 contains 15 residues. Germline lookup yields CDR1 LGHDT and CDR2 YNNKEL (reference sequence). V was pared by 4 bases and J by 3 bases, with 13 bases between. CDR3 in DNA: TGTGCCAGCAGCCCCCCGGGTGGGAACTACAATGAGCAGTTCTTC. It translates to CASSPPGGNYNEQFF.

This clonotype was counted at least ten times. The rearrangement links TRBV12-3 or TRBV12-4 to TRBJ1-2, with 9 bases aligning to TRBD1. V was clipped by 6 bases and J by 7 bases; unmatched bases: 6. The CDR3 is 13 amino acids. The CDR3 sequence: CASRVATGGGYTF. CDR3 bases: TGTGCCAGCAGGGTCGCGACAGGGGGTGGCTACACCTTC.

The V gene is TRBV5-1, the J gene TRBJ2-5; no clear D gene. The germline gives CDR1 SGHRS, CDR2 YFSETQ. The V gene lost 4 bases and the J gene lost 2 bases, with 9 bases spanning the gap. This CDR3 spans 13 amino acids. The CDR3 DNA reads TGCGCCAGCAGCGAACGGGCTCAAGAGACCCAGTACTTC. Amino acid sequence: CASSERAQETQYF.

With regard to this clonotype: A much bigger clone sits one base away, suggesting this may be a read error. V gene TRBV5-1 combines with J gene TRBJ2-7; weak D call: TRBD1 (6 bases). The CDR3 has 15 amino acids. Per the germline V gene, CDR1 is SGHRS and CDR2 is YFSETQ. V was cut by 4 bases and J by 5 bases, with 19 bases left in between. CDR3 region: CASSAGPGHVNEQYF. The DNA of the CDR3 is TGCGCCAGCAGCGCTGGACCGGGACACGTTAACGAGCAGTACTTC.

The gene calls are TRBV4-3 and TRBJ1-1, with D tentatively TRBD1 (5 bases). Germline V gene data show CDR1 as LGHNA and CDR2 as YSLEER. The CDR3 covers 17 residues. V gave up 3 bases and J gave up 0 bases, with 17 bases separating them. DNA of the CDR3: TGCGCCAGCAGCCAGGATAGACAGCCATCGATGAACACTGAAGCTTTCTTT. Translation: CASSQDRQPSMNTEAFF.

This clonotype turned up a few times. Here the CDR3 reads CAISDPLSGQGYYGYTF. The CDR3 bases are TGTGCCATCAGTGACCCTCTTAGTGGACAGGGGTACTATGGCTACACCTTC. V and J are TRBV10-3 and TRBJ1-2; 9 bases match TRBD1. The CDR3 consists of 17 residues. The germline CDR1 and CDR2 sequences are ENHRY and SYGVKD. V was pared by 3 bases and J by 3 bases, with 11 bases of the junction left unmatched.

This clonotype was found a few times. This rearrangement joins TRBV12-3 or TRBV12-4 to TRBJ2-7; 13 bases line up with TRBD2. This CDR3 contains 14 residues. Trimming took 3 bases from V and 6 from J; bases not matched to a gene: 2. The CDR3 DNA reads TGTGCCAGCAGTTTGGGGACTAGCGGGACCGAGCAGTACTTC. Translation gives CASSLGTSGTEQYF.